The 4 T cell receptor beta chains below all came from one sample that was sequenced in a study of blood T cell repertoires in COVID-19. Libraries were prepared by immunoSEQ multiplex PCR; TCRdb keeps only in-frame clonotypes and omits some of them. This sample has about 150,000 clones, with over 80% found just once. Sequencing used peripheral blood. All receptors come from a man aged 30 to 39 with COVID-19, enrolled during active disease.

Concerning this clone: A junction end diverges from the germline sequence, so it may reflect a read error. V usage is TRBV3-1 (or the pseudogene TRBV3-2) and J usage is TRBJ2-7; no reliable D call. Germline V gives CDR1 LGHDT, CDR2 YNNKEL (reference sequence). The CDR3 runs 12 residues. CDR3: CASSHEAKVPHF. DNA for the CDR3: TGTGCCAGCAGCCACGAGGCGAAGGTGCCGCACTTC.

The chain is built from TRBV10-1 and TRBJ2-7, with 8 bases that match TRBD1. Germline CDR1 is WNHNN and CDR2 is SYGVQD (reference sequence). Losses at the gene ends were 4 bases for V and 3 bases for J; bases not matched to a gene: 8. The CDR3 loop spans 15 amino acids. The CDR3 DNA follows: TGCGCCAGCAGTGTGTCCGGGACAGGACGCTACGAGCAGTACTTC. Residues: CASSVSGTGRYEQYF.

The rearrangement uses TRBV7-2 and TRBJ2-1; TRBD1 matches at 11 bases. The CDR3 runs to 15 residues. The V and J ends lost 6 bases and 4 bases, in that order; junction bases with no gene match: 5. The germline CDR1 and CDR2 sequences are SGHTA and FQGNSA. CDR3 DNA: TGTGCCAGCAGGACCGGACAGGGGGCTTACAATGAGCAGTTCTTC. Translation gives CASRTGQGAYNEQFF. Drawing the rest from reference TRBV7-2 and TRBJ2-1, the complete variable domain is GAGVSQSPSNKVTEKGKDVELRCDPISGHTALYWYRQSLGQGLEFLIYFQGNSAPDKSGLPSDRFSAERTGGSVSTLTIQRTQQEDSAVYLCASRTGQGAYNEQFFGPGTRLTVL.

This chain uses TRBV27 with TRBJ2-1; 14 bases agree with TRBD2. Trimming took 6 bases from V and 9 from J; bases not matched to a gene: 7. The germline V gene has CDR1 MNHEY and CDR2 SMNVEV (reference sequence). The CDR3 runs 15 residues. As DNA, the CDR3 is TGTGCCAGCAGCCCCGGGACTAGCGGGAGTATTGAGCAGTTCTTC. This gives the protein CASSPGTSGSIEQFF.